This passage covers 15 T cell receptor beta chains from one sample sequenced in a study of blood T cell repertoires in COVID-19. Using immunoSEQ multiplex PCR, the repertoire was profiled, and TCRdb retains in-frame clones only, with some absent. Of roughly 84,000 clones in the sample, approximately 75% were seen once. Sequenced input: peripheral blood. Receptors originate from a woman in her fifties or sixties with acute or convalescent COVID-19.

The chain couples TRBV28 to TRBJ2-3; maybe TRBD2 (5 bases). Germline assignment: CDR1 MDHEN and CDR2 SYDVKM. The CDR3 consists of 19 residues. Trimming took 5 bases from V and 4 from J, leaving 28 bases between them. The CDR3 nucleotides are TGTGCCAGCAGTCTTCACCCTTTTGGTTCGGTACGGGGTGCAGATACGCAGTATTTT. Protein: CASSLHPFGSVRGADTQYF.

The chain links TRBV29-1 to TRBJ1-1; no firm D call. The V gene lost 7 bases and the J gene lost 7 bases, with 13 bases spanning the gap. This CDR3 is 11 amino acids long. Germline CDR1 is SQVTM and CDR2 is ANQGSEA. CDR3 amino acids: CSGRNTGEAFF. The CDR3 DNA reads as TGCAGCGGGAGGAATACCGGTGAAGCTTTCTTT.

This clone was seen only once. The CDR3 sequence is CASSRTSGGATDTQYF. CDR3 nucleotide sequence: TGCGCCAGCAGCCGGACTAGCGGGGGGGCAACAGATACGCAGTATTTT. The chain has TRBV4-3 and TRBJ2-3; TRBD2 aligns across 15 bases. CDR3 length: 16 amino acids. Looked up from germline, CDR1 is LGHNA and CDR2 is YSLEER. V lost 4 bases to trimming and J lost 3 bases; unmatched junction nucleotides: 2.

The chain links TRBV15 to TRBJ1-4, with 10 positions matching TRBD1. The V and J ends lost 3 bases and 8 bases, in that order; junction bases with no gene match: 6. CDR3 length equals 15 residues. Germline assignment: CDR1 LNHNV and CDR2 YYDKDF (reference sequence). This CDR3 reads CATSRTGGTGEKLFF. The CDR3 bases are TGTGCCACCAGCAGGACAGGGGGCACAGGCGAAAAACTGTTTTTT.

The chain employs TRBV6-5 and TRBJ1-1; 7 positions agree with TRBD1. The V gene end was trimmed by 8 bases and the J gene end by 1 base; junction bases not matched to a gene: 7. This CDR3 spans 14 amino acids. Per germline, CDR1 MNHEY and CDR2 SVGAGI. The DNA for the CDR3 is TGTGCCAGCTCAAAGACAGGGAGGAACACTGAAGCTTTCTTT. Translated: CASSKTGRNTEAFF.

The chain employs TRBV5-6 and TRBJ1-1; D perhaps matches TRBD1 (5 bases). Trimming cost V 0 bases and J 4 bases, with 13 bases left between them. Germline CDR1 is SGHDT and CDR2 is YYEEEE. CDR3 length: 15 residues. CDR3 loop: CASSLARTRGTEAFF. Written as DNA, the CDR3 is TGTGCCAGCAGCTTGGCCAGGACTAGGGGCACTGAAGCTTTCTTT. Looking up the rest from reference TRBV5-6 and TRBJ1-1 gives the full variable domain: DAGVTQSPTHLIKTRGQQVTLRCSPKSGHDTVSWYQQALGQGPQFIFQYYEEEERQRGNFPDRFSGHQFPNYSSELNVNALLLGDSALYLCASSLARTRGTEAFFGQGTRLTVV.

The rearrangement uses TRBV5-1 and TRBJ1-2; D unresolved. This CDR3 region has 12 residues. Germline V gene data show CDR1 as SGHRS and CDR2 as YFSETQ. Trimming removed 5 bases at V and 3 bases at J, with 8 bases between. The CDR3 DNA reads TGCGCCAGCAGGGGAGAGGACTATGGCTACACCTTC. It specifies CASRGEDYGYTF. The full variable domain, in which reference TRBV5-1 and TRBJ1-2 provide the parts outside the CDR3, is KAGVTQTPRYLIKTRGQQVTLSCSPISGHRSVSWYQQTPGQGLQFLFEYFSETQRNKGNFPGRFSGRQFSNSRSEMNVSTLELGDSALYLCASRGEDYGYTFGSGTRLTVV.

The chain is built from TRBV7-9 and TRBJ2-2; 7 bases match TRBD1. The germline CDR1 and CDR2 sequences are SEHNR and FQNEAQ (reference sequence). The V and J ends lost 10 bases and 10 bases, in that order; junction bases with no gene match: 27. The CDR3 spans 18 residues. CDR3 sequence: CATITQITGVPSEEELFF. The CDR3 DNA is TGTGCCACAATCACTCAAATCACAGGGGTCCCCTCGGAGGAGGAGCTGTTTTTT.

The chain joins TRBV9 to TRBJ2-3; 8 bases map to TRBD2. The V gene end was trimmed by 3 bases and the J gene end by 4 bases; junction bases not matched to a gene: 4. The CDR3 spans 14 residues. Looked up from germline, CDR1 is SGDLS and CDR2 is YYNGEE. DNA for the CDR3: TGTGCCAGCAGCGCGGGACTAGTCGCAGATACGCAGTATTTT. This encodes CASSAGLVADTQYF.

This chain uses TRBV19 with TRBJ1-3; perhaps TRBD1 as D (6 bases). This CDR3 comprises 15 residues. V shed 2 bases and J shed 2 bases, with 10 bases lying between them. Germline CDR1 LNHDA, CDR2 SQIVND (reference sequence). CDR3 loop: CASSIPGQTGNTIYF. The CDR3 DNA is TGTGCCAGTAGTATACCCGGACAGACTGGAAACACCATATATTTT.

The chain uses TRBV4-1 and TRBJ2-2; 8 bases match TRBD2. CDR1 and CDR2 from the germline V gene are MGHRA and YSYEKL. Trimming took 7 bases from V and 4 from J; bases not matched to a gene: 11. CDR3 length: 16 amino acids. The CDR3 nucleotides are TGCGCCAGCACCCCTTTAGGGACTAGGCGCACCGGGGAGCTGTTTTTT. Amino acid sequence: CASTPLGTRRTGELFF.

This clone was observed a single time. The rearrangement links TRBV28 to TRBJ1-1; TRBD1 might be the D (6 bases). The V end was cut by 4 bases, the J end by 1 base, with 16 bases between. CDR3 length equals 16 residues. CDR1 and CDR2 from the germline V gene are MDHEN and SYDVKM. CDR3 in DNA: TGTGCCAGCAGTTCCGGACAGCTCCGGCCGAACACTGAAGCTTTCTTT. This gives the protein CASSSGQLRPNTEAFF. The variable domain in full, with the rest retrieved from reference TRBV28 and TRBJ1-1, is DVKVTQSSRYLVKRTGEKVFLECVQDMDHENMFWYRQDPGLGLRLIYFSYDVKMKEKGDIPEGYSVSREKKERFSLILESASTNQTSMYLCASSSGQLRPNTEAFFGQGTRLTVV.

The chain links TRBV28 to TRBJ1-4; 8 bases line up with TRBD1. CDR3 length equals 17 residues. J gave up 4 bases and V 4 bases, and 11 bases lay outside the gene matches. Per the germline V gene, CDR1 is MDHEN and CDR2 is SYDVKM. The CDR3 nucleotides are TGTGCCAGCAGTTCCCAGGGGGCGCATCGCCTTAATGAAAAACTGTTTTTT. Amino acids: CASSSQGAHRLNEKLFF. Based on the CDR3 plus reference TRBV28 and TRBJ1-4, the full variable domain is DVKVTQSSRYLVKRTGEKVFLECVQDMDHENMFWYRQDPGLGLRLIYFSYDVKMKEKGDIPEGYSVSREKKERFSLILESASTNQTSMYLCASSSQGAHRLNEKLFFGSGTQLSVL.

The V and J genes are TRBV27 and TRBJ2-1; D is possibly TRBD2 (6 bases). CDR3 size: 13 residues. Per germline, CDR1 MNHEY and CDR2 SMNVEV (reference sequence). Trimming removed 6 bases from V and 7 bases from J, with 13 bases in between. The CDR3: CASSIMRGNEQFF. In DNA form, the CDR3 reads TGTGCCAGCAGCATTATGCGGGGAAATGAGCAGTTCTTC.

This chain links TRBV7-8 with TRBJ1-2; D might be TRBD1 (5 bases). The CDR3 length is 13 residues. Germline V CDR1 and CDR2: SGHVS, FQNEAQ. Trimming cost V 3 bases and J 6 bases, with 11 bases left between them. CDR3 loop: CASSLGGTDGYTF. The CDR3 coding sequence is TGTGCCAGCAGCTTGGGGGGGACGGATGGCTACACCTTC.